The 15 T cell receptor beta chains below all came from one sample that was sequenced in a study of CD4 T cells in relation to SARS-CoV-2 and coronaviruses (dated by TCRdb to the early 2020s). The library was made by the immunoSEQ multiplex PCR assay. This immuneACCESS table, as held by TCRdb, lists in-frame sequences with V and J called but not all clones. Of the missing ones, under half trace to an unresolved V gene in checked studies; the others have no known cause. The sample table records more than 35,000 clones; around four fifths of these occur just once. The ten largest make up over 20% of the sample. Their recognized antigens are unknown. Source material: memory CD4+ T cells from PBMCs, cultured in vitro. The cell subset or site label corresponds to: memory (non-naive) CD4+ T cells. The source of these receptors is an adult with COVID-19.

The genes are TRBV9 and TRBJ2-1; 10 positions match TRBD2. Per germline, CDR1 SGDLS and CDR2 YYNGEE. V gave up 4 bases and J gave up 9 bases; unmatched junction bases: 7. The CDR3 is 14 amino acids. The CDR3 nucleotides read TGTGCCAGCAGCACCCAGAGCGGGAGGGGTGAGCAGTTCTTC. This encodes CASSTQSGRGEQFF.

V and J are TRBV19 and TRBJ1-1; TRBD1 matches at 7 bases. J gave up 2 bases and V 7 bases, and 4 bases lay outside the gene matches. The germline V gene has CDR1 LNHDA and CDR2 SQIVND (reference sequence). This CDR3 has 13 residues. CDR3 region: CASIRQGNTEAFF. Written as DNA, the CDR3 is TGTGCCAGTATCCGACAGGGAAACACTGAAGCTTTCTTT.

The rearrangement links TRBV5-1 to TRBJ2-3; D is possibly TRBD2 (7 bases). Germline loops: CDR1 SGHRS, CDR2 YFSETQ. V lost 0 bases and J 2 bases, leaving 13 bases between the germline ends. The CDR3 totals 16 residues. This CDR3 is CASSLGSAGATDTQYF. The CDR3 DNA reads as TGCGCCAGCAGCTTGGGCTCGGCGGGGGCCACAGATACGCAGTATTTT.

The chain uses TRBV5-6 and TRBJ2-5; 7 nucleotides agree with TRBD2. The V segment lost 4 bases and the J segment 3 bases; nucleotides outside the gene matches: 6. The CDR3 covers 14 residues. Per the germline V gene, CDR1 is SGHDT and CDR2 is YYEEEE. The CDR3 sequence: CASSDTAGEETQYF. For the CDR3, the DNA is TGTGCCAGCAGCGACACTGCGGGAGAAGAGACCCAGTACTTC. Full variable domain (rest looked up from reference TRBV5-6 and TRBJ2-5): DAGVTQSPTHLIKTRGQQVTLRCSPKSGHDTVSWYQQALGQGPQFIFQYYEEEERQRGNFPDRFSGHQFPNYSSELNVNALLLGDSALYLCASSDTAGEETQYFGPGTRLLVL.

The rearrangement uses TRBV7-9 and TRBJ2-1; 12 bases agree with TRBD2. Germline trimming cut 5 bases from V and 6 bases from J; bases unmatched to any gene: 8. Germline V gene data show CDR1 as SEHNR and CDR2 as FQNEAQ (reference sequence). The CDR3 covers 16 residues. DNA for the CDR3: TGTGCCAGCAGCCCGCGGGGACTAGCGGGTCTCAATGAGCAGTTCTTC. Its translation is CASSPRGLAGLNEQFF.

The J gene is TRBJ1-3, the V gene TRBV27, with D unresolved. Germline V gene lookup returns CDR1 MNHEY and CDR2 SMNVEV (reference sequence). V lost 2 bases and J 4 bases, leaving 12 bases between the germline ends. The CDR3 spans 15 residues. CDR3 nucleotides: TGTGCCAGCAGTTTAGGTACCCCGTCGGGAAACACCATATATTTT. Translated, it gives CASSLGTPSGNTIYF.

The CDR3 DNA follows: TGCGCCAGCAGCCATCACTCCGGCGGGGTTTCGAGCTCCTACAATGAGCAGTTCTTC. Its translation: CASSHHSGGVSSSYNEQFF. The V and J genes are TRBV4-1 and TRBJ2-1; a weak D match, TRBD2 (6 bases). The CDR3 contains 19 residues. Germline V gives CDR1 MGHRA, CDR2 YSYEKL. Deletions cut 3 bases from V and 0 bases from J, with 21 bases between.

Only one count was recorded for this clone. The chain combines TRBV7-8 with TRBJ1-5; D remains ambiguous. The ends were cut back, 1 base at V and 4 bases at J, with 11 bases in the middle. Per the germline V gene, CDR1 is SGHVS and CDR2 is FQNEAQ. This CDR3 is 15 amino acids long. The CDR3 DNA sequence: TGTGCCAGCAGCTTAGGATCCTCCGGGAATCAGCCCCAGCATTTT. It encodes CASSLGSSGNQPQHF.

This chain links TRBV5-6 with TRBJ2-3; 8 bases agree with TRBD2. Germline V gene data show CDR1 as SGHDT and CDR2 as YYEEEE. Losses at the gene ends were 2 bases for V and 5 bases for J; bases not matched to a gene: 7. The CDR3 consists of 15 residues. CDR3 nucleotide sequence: TGTGCCAGCAGCTTAAAAGCGGGAGCGGTAGATACGCAGTATTTT. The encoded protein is CASSLKAGAVDTQYF.

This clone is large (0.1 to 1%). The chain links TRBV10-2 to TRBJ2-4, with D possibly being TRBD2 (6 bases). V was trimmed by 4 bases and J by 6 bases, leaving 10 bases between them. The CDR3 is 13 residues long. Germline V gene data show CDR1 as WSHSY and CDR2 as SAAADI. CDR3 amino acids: CASSAGGTNIQYF. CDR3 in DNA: TGCGCCAGCAGTGCTGGGGGGACAAACATTCAGTACTTC.

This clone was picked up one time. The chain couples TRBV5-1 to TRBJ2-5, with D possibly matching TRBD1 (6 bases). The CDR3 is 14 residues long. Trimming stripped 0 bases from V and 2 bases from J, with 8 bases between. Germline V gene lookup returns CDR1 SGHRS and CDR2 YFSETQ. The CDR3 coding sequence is TGCGCCAGCAGCTTGGACAGGGCACAAGAGACCCAGTACTTC. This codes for CASSLDRAQETQYF.

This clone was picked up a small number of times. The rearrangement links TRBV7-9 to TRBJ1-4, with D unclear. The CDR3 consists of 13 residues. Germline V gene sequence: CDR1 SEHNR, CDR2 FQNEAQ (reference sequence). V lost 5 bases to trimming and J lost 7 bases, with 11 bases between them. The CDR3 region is CASSPAVIEKLFF. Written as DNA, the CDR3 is TGTGCCAGCAGCCCCGCGGTCATTGAAAAACTGTTTTTT.

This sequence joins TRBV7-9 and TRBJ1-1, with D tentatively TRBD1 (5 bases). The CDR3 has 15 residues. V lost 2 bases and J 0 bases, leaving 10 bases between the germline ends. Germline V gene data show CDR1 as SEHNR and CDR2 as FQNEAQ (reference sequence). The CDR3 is CASSLLGLMNTEAFF. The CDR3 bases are TGTGCCAGCAGCTTATTGGGGCTTATGAACACTGAAGCTTTCTTT.

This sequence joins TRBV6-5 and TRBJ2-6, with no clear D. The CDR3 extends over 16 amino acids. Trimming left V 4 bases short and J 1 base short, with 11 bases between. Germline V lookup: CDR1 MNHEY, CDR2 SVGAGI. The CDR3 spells CASSSPAVSGANVLTF. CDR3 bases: TGTGCCAGCAGTTCTCCGGCCGTATCTGGGGCCAACGTCCTGACTTTC.

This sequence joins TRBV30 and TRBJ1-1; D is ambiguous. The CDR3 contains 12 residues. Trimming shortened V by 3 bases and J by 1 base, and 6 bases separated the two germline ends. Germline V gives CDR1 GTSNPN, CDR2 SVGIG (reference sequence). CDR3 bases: TGTGCCTGGAGCGCAGCGAACACTGAAGCTTTCTTT. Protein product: CAWSAANTEAFF.